The 5 T cell receptor beta chains listed next were all sequenced from one sample in a study of OX40 agonist ivuxolimab in advanced cancers. Only in-frame clones appear in the TCRdb table, and some are missing; sequencing was by immunoSEQ multiplex PCR. The table lists tens of thousands of clones, around 81% of them singletons. The specimen was CD4+ or CD8+ T cells sorted from blood, collected in a trial of the OX40 agonist ivuxolimab. The receptors originated from an adult with an advanced solid tumor such as melanoma, head and neck, liver or kidney cancer.

The rearrangement uses TRBV4-1 and TRBJ2-5; possible D gene TRBD2, 6 bases. CDR1 and CDR2 (germline): MGHRA, YSYEKL. The CDR3 length is 13 residues. Trimming stripped 4 bases from V and 5 bases from J, with 11 bases between. CDR3 amino acids: CASSRLARETQYF. The CDR3 nucleotides are TGCGCCAGCAGCCGTCTAGCGAGGGAGACCCAGTACTTC.

The genes are TRBV6-6 and TRBJ1-1; maybe TRBD1 (6 bases). Trimming stripped 8 bases from V and 1 base from J, with 20 bases between. This CDR3 contains 16 residues. Germline CDR1 reads MNHNY; CDR2 reads SVGAGI (reference sequence). The CDR3, as DNA: TGTGCCAGCGCCGGGGGGCGGGACTTAGGGAACACTGAAGCTTTCTTT. This sequence encodes CASAGGRDLGNTEAFF.

The chain carries TRBV18 and TRBJ1-1, with D possibly TRBD1 on 6 matching bases. CDR1 and CDR2 (germline): KGHSH, LQKENI. V lost 3 bases and J 6 bases, leaving 8 bases between the germline ends. This CDR3 spans 12 amino acids. The CDR3 sequence is CASSPRQAEAFF. The CDR3, as DNA: TGTGCCAGCTCACCTCGACAGGCTGAAGCTTTCTTT.

This chain joins TRBV4-3 and TRBJ2-1, with unresolved D. The CDR3 loop spans 15 amino acids. CDR1 is LGHNA, CDR2 YSLEER, per germline. V was clipped by 4 bases and J by 4 bases, with 14 bases between them. The CDR3 here is CASSRGIQLYNEQFF. Written as DNA, the CDR3 is TGCGCCAGCAGCCGGGGTATCCAACTTTACAATGAGCAGTTCTTC.

The rearrangement joins TRBV27 to TRBJ1-5; no firm D call. Germline V gene lookup returns CDR1 MNHEY and CDR2 SMNVEV (reference sequence). Trimming took off 5 bases at V and 7 bases at J, with 24 bases between the two ends. This CDR3 contains 17 residues. CDR3 coding DNA: TGTGCCAGCAGTCCCATCCCGGGCCCCACCGGAGGACAGCCCCAGCATTTT. Translated: CASSPIPGPTGGQPQHF.